The rows below give T cell receptor beta chains drawn from one sample of a study of blood T cell repertoires in COVID-19. Produced via immunoSEQ multiplex PCR; TCRdb's table is partial and in-frame only. This table has under 150,000 clones, around 80% appearing once. The sample taken for sequencing was peripheral blood. All receptors derive from a man aged 60-69 years with active or convalescent COVID-19. The CDR3 runs from the conserved cysteine through the conserved F or W. D genes are given only for firm matches. Clone size, where shown, is once, few, many, or a class for clones that have expanded.

j_call clone_size v_call d_call cdr3_nt cdr3_aa
TRBJ2-5 - TRBV24-1 TRBD1 TGTGCCACCAGTGACACGGGACAGAAAGAGACCCAGTACTTC CATSDTGQKETQYF
TRBJ2-3 - TRBV7-9 - TGTGCCAGCAGCTTAGCTGGGGCAAGCACAGATACGCAGTATTTT CASSLAGASTDTQYF
TRBJ2-7 many TRBV10-3 TRBD2 TGTGCCATCAGCACGGTGAGGGCTAGCGGGATGGAGTACTTC CAISTVRASGMEYF
TRBJ2-5 - TRBV7-2 - TGTGCCAGCAGCTTAGTAGCGAGCCGCCAAGAGACCCAGTACTTC CASSLVASRQETQYF
TRBJ1-1 - TRBV5-1 - TGCGCCAGCAGCTTGGAGGGGCCTAACACTGAAGCTTTCTTT CASSLEGPNTEAFF
TRBJ1-4 few TRBV28 TRBD1 TGTGCCAGCAGTGGGGCCGGGACAGGGGGAAGAGAAAAACTGTTTTTT CASSGAGTGGREKLFF
TRBJ2-5 - TRBV10-2 TRBD2 TGCGCCAGCATTCCAACTAGCGGGAGGGAGACCCAGTACTTC CASIPTSGRETQYF
TRBJ2-7 - TRBV7-9 - TGTGCCAGCAGCCCGGACAGCGAAGGAAGGCAGTACTTC CASSPDSEGRQYF
TRBJ1-1 - TRBV7-2 - TGTGCCAGCAGCTTAGGTTTTGTGGGGGCCGGCACTGAAGCTTTCTTT CASSLGFVGAGTEAFF
TRBJ2-3 - TRBV7-9 - TGTGCCAGCAGCTCTCTCCGTTCGACTAACACAGATACGCAGTATTTT CASSSLRSTNTDTQYF
TRBJ1-4 - TRBV14 - TGTGCCAGCAGCCAAGAAACGTGGAGGATCGTTTCGGGTAATGAAAAACTGTTTTTT CASSQETWRIVSGNEKLFF
TRBJ1-1 - TRBV24-1 - TGTGCCACCAGTGATTCAGGGGCCGCCACTGAAGCTTTCTTT CATSDSGAATEAFF
TRBJ2-7 - TRBV5-1 TRBD1 TGCGCCAGCAGGAGCCGGGGACAGGGAGGCGAGCAGTACTTC CASRSRGQGGEQYF
TRBJ2-7 - TRBV27 - TGTGCCAGCAGTTCCTTGGACGGACAGATAGCCTACGAGCAGTACTTC CASSSLDGQIAYEQYF
TRBJ1-3 - TRBV2 - TGTGCCAGCATTCAGGGAGGGAGTCCTGGAAACACCATATATTTT CASIQGGSPGNTIYF
TRBJ1-2 - TRBV5-5 - TGTGCCAGCAGCTTGGATCGCCCGGGGGTTGTAGGTGGCTACACCTTC CASSLDRPGVVGGYTF
TRBJ1-2 - TRBV3-1/TRBV3-2 - TGTGCCAGCAGCCACCCTCGGGGGGGGGCGCGAGGCTACACCTTC CASSHPRGGARGYTF
TRBJ1-2 - TRBV28 - TGTGCCAGCAGTCCCCTGACGGGAGGGGTACGGGGTGGCTACACCTTC CASSPLTGGVRGGYTF